The 19 T cell receptor beta chains reported below all come from one sample, sequenced in a study of T cells in Graves' hyperthyroidism and ophthalmopathy. The TCR beta CDR3 regions underwent amplification using RNA transcripts as the source. TCR CDR3 regions were first amplified by RT-PCR with HTBI primers. TCRdb analysed the multiplex PCR reads with MiXCR anew, one entry per CDR3 protein. This table holds just under 750,000 distinct CDR3 sequences, approximately 36% found once. The sequencing input was blood. These receptors all come from a woman in her 40s with Graves' hyperthyroidism.

The CDR3: CASSPEAGGVYEQYF. DNA of the CDR3: TGTGCCAGCAGCCCCGAGGCGGGGGGGGTCTACGAGCAGTACTTC. The chain recombines TRBV9 with TRBJ2-7; TRBD2 matches 9 bases. CDR1 and CDR2 (germline): SGDLS, YYNGEE. This CDR3 has 15 residues. Trimming took 4 bases from V and 3 from J; bases not matched to a gene: 8.

As for this clonotype: A much larger clone sits a single nucleotide away, making a read error possible. V is TRBV20-1 and J is TRBJ1-5; D may be TRBD1 (5 bases). This CDR3 has 13 amino acids. Germline V gene data show CDR1 as DFQATT and CDR2 as SNEGSKA (reference sequence). The CDR3 coding sequence is TGCAGTGCGAGAGAGCAGGGAGATCAGCCCCAGCATTTT. Translating gives CSAREQGDQPQHF.

This clonotype has a handful of counts. The rearrangement uses TRBV11-2 and TRBJ2-5, with TRBD1 identical over 8 bases. CDR3 length equals 14 residues. After removal of 1 base from V and 4 bases from J, the junction contained 2 bases not matched to a gene. The germline V gene encodes CDR1 SGHAT and CDR2 FQNNGV. For the CDR3, the DNA is TGTGCCAGCAGCTTAGTCAGGGGGCGAGAGACCCAGTACTTC. Its protein product is CASSLVRGRETQYF.

The chain's CDR3 is CASSADRGVTDTQYF. CDR3 DNA: TGTGCCAGCAGCGCCGACAGGGGAGTCACAGATACGCAGTATTTT. This chain joins TRBV9 and TRBJ2-3; 8 bases match TRBD1. Germline assignment: CDR1 SGDLS and CDR2 YYNGEE. The CDR3 runs to 15 residues. The J segment lost 2 bases and the V segment lost 3 bases, leaving 5 bases of the junction unmatched. Filled out from reference TRBV9 and TRBJ2-3, the complete variable domain reads DSGVTQTPKHLITATGQRVTLRCSPRSGDLSVYWYQQSLDQGLQFLIQYYNGEERAKGNILERFSAQQFPDLHSELNLSSLELGDSALYFCASSADRGVTDTQYFGPGTRLTVL.

This clonotype was found once. The V and J genes are TRBV4-3 and TRBJ1-3; D possibly corresponds to TRBD1 (5 bases). In germline, CDR1 is LGHNA, CDR2 YSLEER. CDR3 length equals 15 residues. V was clipped by 3 bases and J by 0 bases, with 9 bases between them. In DNA form, the CDR3 reads TGCGCCAGCAGCCAGGGACGGCACTCTGGAAACACCATATATTTT. This sequence encodes CASSQGRHSGNTIYF.

A few counts support this clonotype. The rearrangement joins TRBV29-1 to TRBJ1-1; D remains unclear. Germline V gene lookup returns CDR1 SQVTM and CDR2 ANQGSEA. V was trimmed by 6 bases and J by 1 base, leaving 21 bases between them. The CDR3 has 16 amino acids. CDR3 amino acids: CSVPGRFPDENTEAFF. The DNA of the CDR3 is TGCAGCGTCCCCGGACGATTCCCCGACGAGAACACTGAAGCTTTCTTT.

This clonotype has at least ten counts. The chain has TRBV7-2 and TRBJ2-7; D unresolved. Germline loops: CDR1 SGHTA, CDR2 FQGNSA. This CDR3 has 13 residues. Deletions cut 2 bases from V and 4 bases from J, with 9 bases between. The CDR3 reads CASSLRVEYEQYF. CDR3 bases: TGTGCCAGCAGCTTAAGGGTTGAGTACGAGCAGTACTTC.

In its sample, this clonotype was seen a few times. This rearrangement joins TRBV12-3 or TRBV12-4 to TRBJ1-5; 8 bases line up with TRBD1. This CDR3 is 17 amino acids long. Unmatched junction bases numbered 14, after V lost 4 bases and J lost 6 bases. The CDR3 nucleotides read TGTGCCAGCAGTTACTCACAGGACAGGGTGGCTTTTCAGCCCCAGCATTTT. Its translation: CASSYSQDRVAFQPQHF.

V is TRBV19 and J is TRBJ1-4; D may be TRBD1 (6 bases). The CDR3 is 16 residues long. V lost 5 bases to trimming and J lost 6 bases, with 19 bases between them. CDR1 LNHDA and CDR2 SQIVND come from the germline V gene (reference sequence). The CDR3 sequence: CASSGTTGTTDEKLFF. In DNA, the CDR3 is TGTGCCAGTAGTGGAACTACCGGGACAACAGATGAAAAACTGTTTTTT. Filled out from reference TRBV19 and TRBJ1-4, the complete variable domain reads DGGITQSPKYLFRKEGQNVTLSCEQNLNHDAMYWYRQDPGQGLRLIYYSQIVNDFQKGDIAEGYSVSREKKESFPLTVTSAQKNPTAFYLCASSGTTGTTDEKLFFGSGTQLSVL.

The rearrangement uses TRBV7-9 and TRBJ1-4; D not resolved. Germline V lookup: CDR1 SEHNR, CDR2 FQNEAQ (reference sequence). Trimming took 5 bases from V and 5 from J, leaving 12 bases between them. The CDR3 spans 14 residues. CDR3 nucleotides: TGTGCCAGCAGCCCCGTGACTGAGAATGAAAAACTGTTTTTT. It codes for CASSPVTENEKLFF.

The chain employs TRBV4-3 and TRBJ1-1, with D unclear. Trimming pared 0 bases from V and 7 bases from J, leaving 9 bases between. This CDR3 region has 13 residues. The germline gives CDR1 LGHNA, CDR2 YSLEER. CDR3 sequence reads: CASSQEGPFEAFF. The CDR3 nucleotides are TGCGCCAGCAGCCAAGAAGGACCATTTGAAGCTTTCTTT.

This clonotype was counted many times. The V and J genes are TRBV29-1 and TRBJ2-7, with TRBD2 identical over 7 bases. The germline V gene encodes CDR1 SQVTM and CDR2 ANQGSEA. The V segment lost 3 bases and the J segment 7 bases; nucleotides outside the gene matches: 6. The CDR3 covers 12 residues. The CDR3 is CSVDGRGEEQYF. CDR3 nucleotide sequence: TGCAGCGTTGATGGGAGGGGTGAAGAGCAGTACTTC.

The sample holds many counts of this clonotype. In DNA form, the CDR3 reads TGTGCCAGCAACTTGGGGACAGGGGAAGGCTACACCTTC. Its protein is CASNLGTGEGYTF. The chain uses TRBV7-2 and TRBJ1-2; 10 bases fit TRBD1. V was clipped by 7 bases and J by 8 bases; unmatched bases: 7. The CDR3 sequence is 13 residues long. Germline CDR1 reads SGHTA; CDR2 reads FQGNSA.

This clonotype was seen repeatedly, ten times or more. The chain is built from TRBV25-1 and TRBJ1-2; TRBD1 is a possible D gene (6 bases). Deletions cut 6 bases from V and 3 bases from J, with 11 bases between. Germline V gene sequence: CDR1 MGHDK, CDR2 SYGVNS. The CDR3 is made up of 13 amino acids. This CDR3 reads CASSPRTDYGYTF. CDR3 in DNA: TGTGCCAGCAGCCCTCGGACAGACTATGGCTACACCTTC.

The chain couples TRBV20-1 to TRBJ2-2; 9 bases match TRBD2. Trimming at V came to 7 bases and at J to 3 bases, leaving 6 bases not matched to a gene. CDR1 DFQATT and CDR2 SNEGSKA come from the germline V gene (reference sequence). This CDR3 is 14 amino acids long. As DNA, the CDR3 is TGCAGTGGAGCCTTAGCGGGAGACACCGGGGAGCTGTTTTTT. Translated: CSGALAGDTGELFF.

This clonotype was recorded at least ten times. This chain joins TRBV7-9 and TRBJ1-2; D not certain. The V end lost 5 bases, the J end lost 3 bases, and 13 bases lay between the germline ends. The CDR3 loop spans 14 amino acids. Germline V gene lookup returns CDR1 SEHNR and CDR2 FQNEAQ (reference sequence). CDR3 amino acids: CASSQPRGDYGYTF. The DNA of the CDR3 is TGTGCCAGCAGCCAACCCCGGGGAGACTATGGCTACACCTTC.

This rearrangement joins TRBV12-3 or TRBV12-4 to TRBJ1-2, with a tentative D call TRBD1 (6 bases). This CDR3 spans 14 amino acids. Trimming shortened V by 4 bases and J by 4 bases, and 13 bases separated the two germline ends. CDR3 coding DNA: TGTGCCAGCAGTTACCTCGGACAGATCTATGGCTACACCTTC. Encoded protein: CASSYLGQIYGYTF.

J is TRBJ1-1 and V is TRBV14; possibly TRBD1 for D (5 bases). This CDR3 has 19 amino acids. Trimming left V 0 bases short and J 5 bases short, with 25 bases between. Germline-derived CDR1 and CDR2 are SGHDN and FVKESK. This chain's CDR3 is CASSQDRAVAGLIGTEAFF. The CDR3 DNA sequence: TGTGCCAGCAGCCAAGATCGGGCGGTGGCAGGGTTAATAGGGACTGAAGCTTTCTTT.

This clonotype was recorded many times. The rearrangement uses TRBV10-3 and TRBJ2-7, with 7 nucleotides matching TRBD1. Losses at the gene ends were 8 bases for V and 4 bases for J; bases not matched to a gene: 2. CDR3 length: 11 residues. Germline V lookup: CDR1 ENHRY, CDR2 SYGVKD. The CDR3 region has the DNA TGTGCCATCGGGACAGAGTACGAGCAGTACTTC. Translated: CAIGTEYEQYF.